The 22 T cell receptor beta chains below come from one sample, sequenced in a study of T cells in localized non-small cell lung cancer. Assay used: immunoSEQ multiplex PCR; TCRdb lists only in-frame clones, some missing. The data hold around 100,000 clones, with roughly 90% observed a single time. The starting material was peripheral blood, obtained before any cancer treatment. Receptor source: a man aged 35 to 70 with stage I squamous cell lung carcinoma.

A remark on this clone: Lacking the conserved final phenylalanine or tryptophan, this CDR3 likely reflects a read error. The chain recombines TRBV11-2 with TRBJ1-2, with a tentative D call TRBD1 (5 bases). The V and J ends lost 5 bases and 8 bases respectively, with 9 bases between them. This CDR3 is built from 11 residues. Germline lookup yields CDR1 SGHAT and CDR2 FQNNGV. In nucleotides, the CDR3 is TGTGCCAGCAGCCCCGGGGCAGGCTACACCCTC. Amino acids: CASSPGAGYTL.

The chain uses TRBV7-6 and TRBJ2-5; D might be TRBD1 (6 bases). The germline gives CDR1 SGHVS, CDR2 FNYEAQ. This CDR3 comprises 15 residues. Trimming left V 4 bases short and J 2 bases short, with 14 bases between. The CDR3 DNA reads as TGTGCCAGCAGCTCGTATGGACAGTCACAAGAGACCCAGTACTTC. It specifies CASSSYGQSQETQYF.

This chain connects TRBV7-8 to TRBJ1-3; D gene ambiguous. Between the trimmed V and J ends, which lost 1 base and 4 bases, there was a span of 11 bases. Germline-derived CDR1 and CDR2 are SGHVS and FQNEAQ. The CDR3 runs 15 residues. CDR3 in amino acids: CASSLGLPEGNTIYF. The CDR3 DNA is TGTGCCAGCAGCTTAGGGTTACCAGAGGGAAACACCATATATTTT.

This sequence joins TRBV16 and TRBJ1-1, with 9 bases matching TRBD1. V shed 0 bases and J 5 bases; nucleotides not matched to a gene: 4. The CDR3 is 15 residues long. Germline CDR1 KGHSY, CDR2 FQNENV. The CDR3 DNA follows: TGTGCCAGCAGCCAATCGACAGGGGGAGAGACTGAAGCTTTCTTT. It translates to CASSQSTGGETEAFF.

The rearrangement joins TRBV6-1 to TRBJ2-1; D is unresolved. V lost 5 bases to trimming and J lost 5 bases, with 7 bases between them. Germline CDR1 is MNHNS and CDR2 is SASEGT. The CDR3 totals 12 residues. CDR3 bases: TGTGCCAGCAGTCCAACTAACAATGAGCAGTTCTTC. Residues: CASSPTNNEQFF.

This CDR3 reads CASDGTNRASYEQYF. The CDR3 coding sequence is TGTGCCAGCGACGGGACAAACAGGGCGTCCTACGAGCAGTACTTC. This chain connects TRBV6-1 to TRBJ2-7, with D perhaps TRBD1 (6 bases). Trimming pared 8 bases from V and 1 base from J, leaving 18 bases between. CDR3 length: 15 amino acids. The germline V gene encodes CDR1 MNHNS and CDR2 SASEGT.

This clone showed up just once. The V call is TRBV7-9, the J call TRBJ1-3; D remains unclear. V lost 4 bases and J lost 0, with 16 bases in between. The length of the CDR3 is 17 residues. Germline-derived CDR1 and CDR2 are SEHNR and FQNEAQ (reference sequence). The CDR3 loop is CASSYLKPGSSGNTIYF. CDR3 DNA: TGTGCCAGCAGCTACCTTAAACCGGGGAGCTCTGGAAACACCATATATTTT. The full variable domain, with the rest looked up from reference TRBV7-9 and TRBJ1-3, is DTGVSQNPRHKITKRGQNVTFRCDPISEHNRLYWYRQTLGQGPEFLTYFQNEAQLEKSRLLSDRFSAERPKGSFSTLEIQRTEQGDSAMYLCASSYLKPGSSGNTIYFGEGSWLTVV.

This clone occurred a few times. The genes are TRBV4-1 and TRBJ1-3; no definite D call. The CDR3 consists of 16 residues. Trimming took 2 bases from V and 0 from J, leaving 11 bases between them. Germline V gene sequence: CDR1 MGHRA, CDR2 YSYEKL. The CDR3 loop reads CASSQLRLISGNTIYF. In nucleotides, the CDR3 is TGCGCCAGCAGCCAACTTCGACTGATCTCTGGAAACACCATATATTTT.

The V gene is TRBV7-6, the J gene TRBJ2-7, with 7 bases identical to TRBD1. V lost 5 bases and J lost 3; bases outside the gene matches: 4. Per germline, CDR1 SGHVS and CDR2 FNYEAQ. This CDR3 region has 13 residues. As DNA, the CDR3 is TGTGCCAGCAGCCGGGACAGCTTCTACGAGCAGTACTTC. Residues: CASSRDSFYEQYF.

The rearrangement uses TRBV6-1 and TRBJ2-5; no firm D call. The V end lost 5 bases, the J end lost 5 bases, and 9 bases lay between the germline ends. CDR1 and CDR2 (germline): MNHNS, SASEGT. The CDR3 extends over 12 amino acids. The CDR3 sequence: CASSRSGETQYF. CDR3 bases: TGTGCCAGCAGTAGAAGTGGGGAGACCCAGTACTTC.

The chain combines TRBV5-6 with TRBJ2-6, with a tentative D call TRBD1 (5 bases). V lost 4 bases, J lost 3 bases, and 14 bases lay in between. CDR1 is SGHDT and CDR2 is YYEEEE in the germline V gene. The CDR3 has 16 residues. CDR3 loop: CASSQVGENGANVLTF. The CDR3 DNA follows: TGTGCCAGCAGCCAGGTAGGGGAAAATGGGGCCAACGTCCTGACTTTC.

The chain carries TRBV2 and TRBJ2-3, with D perhaps assigned TRBD1 or TRBD2 (5 bases each). Looked up from germline, CDR1 is SNHLY and CDR2 is FYNNEI. Trimming stripped 4 bases from V and 3 bases from J, with 14 bases between. This CDR3 has 15 amino acids. CDR3 region: CASSGTRKGTDTQYF. The CDR3 DNA sequence: TGTGCCAGCAGTGGAACTAGGAAGGGGACAGATACGCAGTATTTT.

The genes are TRBV5-1 and TRBJ2-2; D remains ambiguous. CDR3 length: 12 residues. Trimming cost V 5 bases and J 6 bases, with 8 bases left between them. In germline, CDR1 is SGHRS, CDR2 YFSETQ. The CDR3 DNA reads TGCGCCAGCAGTTTAACGGCCGGGGAGCTGTTTTTT. Amino acids: CASSLTAGELFF.

The V and J genes are TRBV18 and TRBJ2-1, with D possibly matching TRBD1 (5 bases). The germline CDR1 and CDR2 sequences are KGHSH and LQKENI. Trimming took 4 bases from V and 5 from J, leaving 15 bases between them. The CDR3 contains 15 residues. This CDR3 reads CASSQQVAWNNEQFF. CDR3 bases: TGTGCCAGCTCACAACAGGTCGCGTGGAACAATGAGCAGTTCTTC. Combining the CDR3 with reference TRBV18 and TRBJ2-1 gives the whole variable domain NAGVMQNPRHLVRRRGQEARLRCSPMKGHSHVYWYRQLPEEGLKFMVYLQKENIIDESGMPKERFSAEFPKEGPSILRIQQVVRGDSAAYFCASSQQVAWNNEQFFGPGTRLTVL.

The chain couples TRBV5-4 to TRBJ1-1, with a weak D call TRBD1 (6 bases). CDR1 is SGHNT, CDR2 YYREEE, per germline (reference sequence). The CDR3 loop spans 14 amino acids. V was trimmed by 4 bases and J by 0 bases, leaving 10 bases between them. The CDR3 nucleotides read TGTGCCAGCAGCAAGGACAGATTGAACACTGAAGCTTTCTTT. Protein sequence: CASSKDRLNTEAFF.

Here the CDR3 DNA reads TGTGCCAGCAGTTTATCGTCCGTGGGAAATTCACCCCTCCACTTT. The encoded protein is CASSLSSVGNSPLHF. This chain connects TRBV28 to TRBJ1-6; D gene unclear. V was clipped by 1 base and J by 7 bases, with 11 bases between them. Per germline, CDR1 MDHEN and CDR2 SYDVKM. The CDR3 totals 15 residues. Based on the CDR3 plus reference TRBV28 and TRBJ1-6, the full variable domain is DVKVTQSSRYLVKRTGEKVFLECVQDMDHENMFWYRQDPGLGLRLIYFSYDVKMKEKGDIPEGYSVSREKKERFSLILESASTNQTSMYLCASSLSSVGNSPLHFGNGTRLTVT.

This chain connects TRBV2 to TRBJ1-4, with D possibly matching TRBD1 (6 bases). Germline V gene sequence: CDR1 SNHLY, CDR2 FYNNEI. With 5 bases removed from V and 11 bases from J, the gap between germline ends came to 21 bases. The CDR3 runs 15 residues. CDR3 coding DNA: TGTGCCAGCAGTTCGGACAGCAACCTCGCTCGGAAACTGTTTTTT. Protein sequence: CASSSDSNLARKLFF.

CDR3: CASSSPGGRNNSPLHF. The CDR3 DNA reads TGTGCCAGCAGTTCCCCTGGGGGGAGAAACAATTCACCCCTCCACTTT. The rearrangement joins TRBV6-5 to TRBJ1-6; D is possibly TRBD1 (5 bases). CDR3 length: 16 residues. Germline values: CDR1 MNHEY, CDR2 SVGAGI. Trimming stripped 4 bases from V and 7 bases from J, with 17 bases between.

The rearrangement uses TRBV11-3 and TRBJ2-1; maybe TRBD2 (6 bases). CDR1 and CDR2 from the germline V gene are SGHNT and YENEEA. V lost 1 base and J lost 8, with 9 bases in between. This CDR3 is 13 amino acids long. The CDR3 nucleotides read TGTGCCAGCAGCTTAGGGAGGAGGGATGAGCAGTTCTTC. The encoded protein is CASSLGRRDEQFF.

The chain has TRBV7-2 and TRBJ1-4; the match to TRBD1 covers 12 bases. V shed 1 base, J shed 8 bases, and the junction held 8 bases outside the gene matches. CDR3 length equals 17 residues. The V gene's germline CDR1 is SGHTA and CDR2 FQGNSA. CDR3 in amino acids: CASSLGGTGGAREKLFF. DNA of the CDR3: TGTGCCAGCAGCTTAGGAGGGACAGGGGGCGCGAGAGAAAAACTGTTTTTT.

The chain uses TRBV6-5 and TRBJ2-6; the D gene is possibly TRBD2 (6 bases). The V gene lost 2 bases and the J gene lost 4 bases, with 9 bases spanning the gap. CDR1 is MNHEY and CDR2 is SVGAGI in the germline V gene. The CDR3 is 15 residues long. This CDR3 is CASSYAGIGANVLTF. For the CDR3, the DNA is TGTGCCAGCAGTTACGCGGGGATCGGGGCCAACGTCCTGACTTTC.

The CDR3 spells CASSLDTGANTEAFF. In DNA form, the CDR3 reads TGCGCCAGCAGCTTGGATACAGGGGCGAACACTGAAGCTTTCTTT. The gene calls are TRBV5-1 and TRBJ1-1; 7 bases line up with TRBD1. J lost 1 base, V lost 0 bases, and 3 bases had no gene match. CDR1 and CDR2 from the germline V gene are SGHRS and YFSETQ. The CDR3 is 15 amino acids.